This T cell receptor beta chain was observed in a study of T cell responses to AZD1222 COVID-19 vaccine. Study-wide results and caveats: Baseline testing showed seropositivity in only a handful of AZD1222 recipients.

Pooled samples include second doses given at about 4 or 12 weeks. The V end lost 6 bases, the J end lost 4 bases, and 15 bases lay between the germline ends. Germline V gene lookup returns CDR1 SGHAT and CDR2 FQNNGV. The CDR3 covers 14 residues. TCRdb keeps only in-frame clones here, not all; method: immunoSEQ multiplex PCR. The table has about 140,000 clones, more than 85% seen once. Notes on this clone: The antigen is undetermined.

This sample comprised peripheral blood, obtained 28 days after the second AZD1222 dose. The receptor was isolated from an adult who received the AZD1222 COVID-19 vaccine. V is TRBV11-2 and J is TRBJ1-1; weak D call: TRBD1 (6 bases). The CDR3 nucleotides are TGTGCCAGCAGTTTAAGGGGGGGCGGCACTGAAGCTTTCTTT. Its translation: CASSLRGGGTEAFF.